A selection of T cell receptor beta chains follows, all from one sample in a study of Graves' ophthalmopathy and Graves' hyperthyroidism. TCRdb used MiXCR to reprocess the multiplex PCR reads, holding one entry per CDR3 protein. This table holds some 160,000 distinct CDR3 sequences, about two fifths found once. Sequenced input: peripheral blood. The receptors come from a man aged 25-45 years with Graves' ophthalmopathy. Both conserved end residues are part of each CDR3. The D gene is left open where the match is weak. Clone size is given for some rows only: seen once, a few or many times, or a class if the clone is expanded.

TGTGCCAGCCGTACGGTATTAGCGGGAGTAATAGCCTACGAGCAGTACTTC	CASRTVLAGVIAYEQYF	.	TRBV6-2/TRBV6-3	TRBJ2-7	TRBD2
TGTGCCAGCAGTTACGAGGCGCTGAACACTGAAGCTTTCTTT	CASSYEALNTEAFF	few	TRBV6-2/TRBV6-3	TRBJ1-1	.
TGCAGTGCTAGAGATCCGGGACAGGGGGATTGGGAGACCCAGTACTTC	CSARDPGQGDWETQYF	many	TRBV20-1	TRBJ2-5	TRBD1
TGTGCCAGCACACCCGGACTTCGAAACACCGGGGAGCTGTTTTTT	CASTPGLRNTGELFF	many	TRBV2	TRBJ2-2	.
TGTGCCAGCAGCTTAGCGGCTAGCGGGATTGACGAGCAGTACTTC	CASSLAASGIDEQYF	.	TRBV7-2	TRBJ2-7	TRBD2
TGTGCCAGCAGTGAAATAAGCGGAGGGGCGGGGAGGCCCTACGAGCAGTACTTC	CASSEISGGAGRPYEQYF	many	TRBV12-3/TRBV12-4	TRBJ2-7	.
TGTGCCAGCAGCACAAATGGCGTTAACATTCAGTACTTC	CASSTNGVNIQYF	.	TRBV27	TRBJ2-4	.
TGTGCCAGCAGCTTAGGGGGGAAGAACACTGAAGCTTTCTTT	CASSLGGKNTEAFF	many	TRBV11-2	TRBJ1-1	.
TGTGCCAGCACCTTGACAGGGACCCCCTACGAGCAGTACTTC	CASTLTGTPYEQYF	.	TRBV28	TRBJ2-7	TRBD1
TGCGCCAGCAGCCTCGACAGGGGTTCGTACGAGCAGTACTTC	CASSLDRGSYEQYF	many	TRBV4-3	TRBJ2-7	TRBD1
TGTGCCAGCAGCTCCGGGACCGCTTCTAAGGGCTACACCTTC	CASSSGTASKGYTF	many	TRBV7-2	TRBJ1-2	.
TGTGCCAGCACCTCTAGCGAGTCCTACGAGCAGTACTTC	CASTSSESYEQYF	many	TRBV6-2/TRBV6-3	TRBJ2-7	.
TGTGCCAGCAGCTTCTGGGACAAACCCTCCTACGAGCAGTACTTC	CASSFWDKPSYEQYF	.	TRBV7-3	TRBJ2-7	.
TGTGCCAGCAGCGTAGATCCGGGCGCGTACACTGAAGCTTTCTTT	CASSVDPGAYTEAFF	.	TRBV9	TRBJ1-1	.
TGTGCCAGCAGTTACTCTGCCCGGACAGGGAGCTACGAGCAGTACTTC	CASSYSARTGSYEQYF	.	TRBV6-2/TRBV6-3	TRBJ2-7	TRBD1
TGTGCCAGCAGAGACGTACAGGGCTTAGACGAGCAGTACTTC	CASRDVQGLDEQYF	many	TRBV28	TRBJ2-7	.
TGTGCCAGTGTCGACAGGGTTAAAGAGACCCAGTACTTC	CASVDRVKETQYF	.	TRBV7-2	TRBJ2-5	TRBD1
TGTGCCAGCAGTACTCTAAACTATGGCTACACCTTC	CASSTLNYGYTF	many	TRBV6-5	TRBJ1-2	.
TGTGCCAGCAGCCCTGGGGGGGCATCAGAGACCCAGTACTTC	CASSPGGASETQYF	many	TRBV12-3/TRBV12-4	TRBJ2-5	.
TGTGCCAGCAGTCGGGACGGATTTGCTGAAGCTTTCTTT	CASSRDGFAEAFF	.	TRBV6-1	TRBJ1-1	.
TGTGCCAGCAGATCGACATATACCTATGGCTACACCTTC	CASRSTYTYGYTF	.	TRBV6-2/TRBV6-3	TRBJ1-2	.
TGTGCTAGCAGCTTATACATCTCCTACGAGCAGTACTTC	CASSLYISYEQYF	few	TRBV7-7	TRBJ2-7	.
TGTGCCAGCAGCTTTGGGGGTAGAAAAACTGAAGCTTTCTTT	CASSFGGRKTEAFF	many	TRBV11-2	TRBJ1-1	.
TGTGCCAGCAGCCCCGGGACAGAACAGTACTTC	CASSPGTEQYF	many	TRBV11-3	TRBJ2-5	TRBD1
TGTGCCAGCAGTTCCCTCACAGGGACCTACGAGCAGTACTTC	CASSSLTGTYEQYF	few	TRBV6-2/TRBV6-3	TRBJ2-7	.
TGCAGTGCTAGTGCGAGCGGGACCGGGGAGCTGTTTTTT	CSASASGTGELFF	.	TRBV20-1	TRBJ2-2	.
TGTGCCAGCAGTTACTCGGCGGTCCCCAATCAGCCCCAGCATTTT	CASSYSAVPNQPQHF	.	TRBV6-5	TRBJ1-5	.
TGTGCCAGCAGTCGGACAGGCACCAGCTCCTACGAGCAGTACTTC	CASSRTGTSSYEQYF	many	TRBV6-1	TRBJ2-7	TRBD1
TGTGCCAGCAGTACCTGGACAGCTGCCATCCCTGAAGCTTTCTTT	CASSTWTAAIPEAFF	.	TRBV12-3/TRBV12-4	TRBJ1-1	.
TGTGCCAGCAGCCGACTAGCGGGAGATTCCTACGAGCAGTACTTC	CASSRLAGDSYEQYF	many	TRBV7-3	TRBJ2-7	TRBD2
TGTGCCTCTTGGGGGGGACCCTACGAGCAGTACTTC	CASWGGPYEQYF	many	TRBV6-1	TRBJ2-7	TRBD2
TGTGCCAGCAGGAGCACAGGGGGTGGCTATGGCTACACCTTC	CASRSTGGGYGYTF	.	TRBV12-3/TRBV12-4	TRBJ1-2	TRBD1
TGTGCCAGCAGCAGTGGACTAGGCTCCTACGAGCAGTACTTC	CASSSGLGSYEQYF	.	TRBV5-4	TRBJ2-7	TRBD2
TGTGCCAGCAGCTTAGGGGGACTGGCCAAAAACATTCAGTACTTC	CASSLGGLAKNIQYF	many	TRBV11-3	TRBJ2-4	.
TGTGCCAGCTCACCACAGGGGAAGACTGAAGCTTTCTTT	CASSPQGKTEAFF	many	TRBV18	TRBJ1-1	.
TGTGCCAGCAGACGGGGGGGAGAGACCCAGTACTTC	CASRRGGETQYF	many	TRBV6-5	TRBJ2-5	TRBD2
TGCGCCAGTGGAGGGGGGGCGCCCGGGTCTGCCGGGGAGCTGTTTTTT	CASGGGAPGSAGELFF	many	TRBV4-1	TRBJ2-2	.
TGTGCCAGCAGTTACCGCGCGTACACTGAAGCTTTCTTT	CASSYRAYTEAFF	.	TRBV6-2/TRBV6-3	TRBJ1-1	.
TGTGCCAGCAGCTCGGGACTAGCGGGAGTCTACGAGCAGTACTTC	CASSSGLAGVYEQYF	many	TRBV12-3/TRBV12-4	TRBJ2-7	TRBD2
TGCGCCAGCAGCCGGCGTCACAGGATGAACACTGAAGCTTTCTTT	CASSRRHRMNTEAFF	many	TRBV5-1	TRBJ1-1	.
TGTGCCAGCAGCAGGGGGCGGACCACTGAAGCTTTCTTT	CASSRGRTTEAFF	.	TRBV6-2/TRBV6-3	TRBJ1-1	TRBD1
TGTGCCAGTTCTACAGGGGATAATGGCTACACCTTC	CASSTGDNGYTF	many	TRBV12-3/TRBV12-4	TRBJ1-2	TRBD1